The 29 T cell receptor beta chains listed next were all sequenced from one sample in a study of T cells in Graves' hyperthyroidism and ophthalmopathy. Authors of the study amplified TCR beta CDR3 regions from RNA transcripts. First-round RT-PCR with HTBI primers amplified the TCR CDR3 region. TCRdb analysed the multiplex PCR reads with MiXCR anew, one entry per CDR3 protein. The data hold fewer than 350,000 distinct CDR3 sequences, with around 20% observed a single time. The sequenced sample consisted of blood. Receptors originate from a woman between 45 and 60 years old with Graves' hyperthyroidism.

This clonotype was counted ten times or more. The genes are TRBV27 and TRBJ1-5, with a tentative D call TRBD1 (5 bases). The CDR3 totals 15 residues. Germline V gene sequence: CDR1 MNHEY, CDR2 SMNVEV (reference sequence). V was pared by 3 bases and J by 3 bases, with 12 bases between. The CDR3 coding sequence is TGTGCCAGCAGTTTGGGGCAGCAATACAATCAGCCCCAGCATTTT. Amino acids: CASSLGQQYNQPQHF.

This clonotype was counted a few times. The gene calls are TRBV7-9 and TRBJ2-3, with D unresolved. The CDR3 has 16 amino acids. The germline gives CDR1 SEHNR, CDR2 FQNEAQ (reference sequence). V dropped 2 bases and J dropped 0 bases, with 12 bases sitting between them. The CDR3 is CASSLRRLTSTDTQYF. In nucleotides, the CDR3 is TGTGCCAGCAGCTTACGCCGATTAACTAGCACAGATACGCAGTATTTT.

The sample holds many counts of this clonotype. The chain's CDR3 is CASSEVGPPDTQYF. For the CDR3, the DNA is TGTGCCAGCAGCGAAGTGGGGCCTCCAGATACGCAGTATTTT. The chain employs TRBV11-2 and TRBJ2-3; maybe TRBD1 (5 bases). This CDR3 spans 14 amino acids. V was shortened by 5 bases and J by 4 bases, with 13 bases between the two germline ends. Germline loops: CDR1 SGHAT, CDR2 FQNNGV. The full variable domain, rest sourced from reference TRBV11-2 and TRBJ2-3, is EAGVAQSPRYKIIEKRQSVAFWCNPISGHATLYWYQQILGQGPKLLIQFQNNGVVDDSQLPKDRFSAERLKGVDSTLKIQPAKLEDSAVYLCASSEVGPPDTQYFGPGTRLTVL.

The chain links TRBV4-1 to TRBJ2-7; 7 bases are shared with TRBD2. V was clipped by 0 bases and J by 6 bases; unmatched bases: 5. The V gene's germline CDR1 is MGHRA and CDR2 YSYEKL. The CDR3 loop spans 14 amino acids. The CDR3 protein is CASSQDGGGLEQYF. The CDR3 DNA follows: TGCGCCAGCAGCCAAGATGGGGGAGGGCTCGAGCAGTACTTC.

This clonotype was picked up many times. The genes are TRBV7-8 and TRBJ2-3, with a tentative D call TRBD1 (5 bases). The germline gives CDR1 SGHVS, CDR2 FQNEAQ. The V end was cut by 8 bases, the J end by 1 base, with 13 bases between. The CDR3 runs to 14 residues. The CDR3: CASATIRGTDTQYF. CDR3 DNA sequence: TGTGCCAGCGCGACGATCAGGGGCACAGATACGCAGTATTTT. The complete variable domain, with remaining parts taken from reference TRBV7-8 and TRBJ2-3, reads GAGVSQSPRYKVAKRGQDVALRCDPISGHVSLFWYQQALGQGPEFLTYFQNEAQLDKSGLPSDRFFAERPEGSVSTLKIQRTQQEDSAVYLCASATIRGTDTQYFGPGTRLTVL.

This clonotype was seen many times. The chain combines TRBV2 with TRBJ1-2; tentatively, D is TRBD1 (5 bases). V gave up 4 bases and J gave up 6 bases, with 18 bases separating them. Germline V gene lookup returns CDR1 SNHLY and CDR2 FYNNEI. CDR3 size: 15 residues. The CDR3 sequence: CASSVLNKGSDGYTF. CDR3 DNA sequence: TGTGCCAGCAGTGTCCTAAACAAGGGGTCGGATGGCTACACCTTC.

The table lists this clonotype with many counts. The gene calls are TRBV12-3 or TRBV12-4 and TRBJ1-1, with D perhaps matching TRBD1 (6 bases). The ends were cut back, 6 bases at V and 2 bases at J, with 13 bases in the middle. The length of the CDR3 is 14 residues. The CDR3 is CASSLQGSNTEAFF. The CDR3 coding sequence is TGTGCCAGCAGCCTACAGGGTTCTAACACTGAAGCTTTCTTT.

This clonotype was counted a few times. J is TRBJ1-1 and V is TRBV5-1, with 8 bases identical to TRBD1. There are 15 residues in the CDR3. Trimming cost V 2 bases and J 5 bases; bases outside gene matches: 8. Germline CDR1 and CDR2: SGHRS and YFSETQ. This chain's CDR3 is CASSFSDRVGTEAFF. The CDR3 bases are TGCGCCAGCAGCTTTTCGGACAGGGTAGGGACTGAAGCTTTCTTT.

In this sample, this clonotype turned up many times. This chain uses TRBV11-2 with TRBJ2-1; possibly TRBD1 for D (5 bases). The V gene's germline CDR1 is SGHAT and CDR2 FQNNGV. With 2 bases removed from V and 8 bases from J, the gap between germline ends came to 13 bases. The CDR3 extends over 14 amino acids. The chain's CDR3 is CASSLSQGSHEQFF. The CDR3 nucleotides are TGTGCCAGCAGCTTAAGTCAGGGTTCGCATGAGCAGTTCTTC.

Ten or more counts support this clonotype. This rearrangement joins TRBV3-1 to TRBJ1-3; D gene unclear. CDR1 is LGHDT and CDR2 is YNNKEL in the germline V gene (reference sequence). V was cut by 0 bases and J by 0 bases, with 6 bases left in between. The CDR3 has 15 amino acids. CDR3 coding DNA: TGTGCCAGCAGCCAAGACCGTTCCTCTGGAAACACCATATATTTT. Its translation is CASSQDRSSGNTIYF.

The chain is built from TRBV19 and TRBJ2-7; 8 nucleotides align to TRBD1. The V gene's germline CDR1 is LNHDA and CDR2 SQIVND (reference sequence). V was clipped by 2 bases and J by 3 bases; unmatched bases: 3. The CDR3 spans 14 residues. CDR3 coding DNA: TGTGCCAGTAGTATAAGGACAGGGTTCTACGAGCAGTACTTC. It encodes CASSIRTGFYEQYF.

This chain connects TRBV6-2 or TRBV6-3 to TRBJ2-1, with 15 bases fitting TRBD2. The V gene end was trimmed by 2 bases and the J gene end by 11 bases; junction bases not matched to a gene: 4. This CDR3 region has 15 residues. Germline CDR1 is MNHEY and CDR2 is SVGEGT. The CDR3: CASSYGGTSGRKQFF. The CDR3 region has the DNA TGTGCCAGCAGTTACGGCGGGACTAGCGGGAGGAAGCAGTTCTTC.

This clonotype appeared many times. The chain couples TRBV11-3 to TRBJ2-7; TRBD1 aligns across 8 bases. J gave up 1 base and V 4 bases, and 9 bases lay outside the gene matches. Germline loops: CDR1 SGHNT, CDR2 YENEEA. This CDR3 comprises 16 residues. This CDR3 is CASSSLRDRTSYEQYF. The CDR3 DNA follows: TGTGCCAGCAGCTCGCTCCGGGACAGGACTTCCTACGAGCAGTACTTC. The variable domain in full, completed from reference TRBV11-3 and TRBJ2-7, reads EAGVVQSPRYKIIEKKQPVAFWCNPISGHNTLYWYLQNLGQGPELLIRYENEEAVDDSQLPKDRFSAERLKGVDSTLKIQPAELGDSAVYLCASSSLRDRTSYEQYFGPGTRLTVT.

This clonotype was counted at least ten times. V and J are TRBV12-3 or TRBV12-4 and TRBJ2-3; 7 nucleotides line up with TRBD1. This CDR3 region has 12 residues. With 5 bases clipped from V and 6 bases from J, the junction kept 2 bases outside the gene matches. The chain's CDR3 is CASSQTGDTQYF. As DNA, the CDR3 is TGTGCCAGCAGTCAGACAGGGGATACGCAGTATTTT.

The chain employs TRBV2 and TRBJ2-1; 11 bases are a match to TRBD1. Germline V gene lookup returns CDR1 SNHLY and CDR2 FYNNEI. Trimming removed 10 bases from V and 4 bases from J; junction bases left unmatched: 3. The CDR3 is made up of 13 amino acids. The CDR3, as DNA: TGTGCCACCGGGACAGGGGGGTACAATGAGCAGTTCTTC. Translating it yields CATGTGGYNEQFF.

Notes on this clonotype: One end of the junction varies from germline; a read error may be responsible. The J gene is TRBJ2-7, the V gene TRBV12-3 or TRBV12-4; 7 nucleotides align to TRBD1. This CDR3 spans 17 amino acids. CDR3: CASSESKRGTEGYEQYF. The CDR3 DNA is TGCGCCAGCAGTGAGTCGAAAAGGGGGACAGAAGGCTACGAGCAGTACTTC.

This clonotype was seen ten or more times. The chain recombines TRBV28 with TRBJ2-1; D assignment may be TRBD1 or TRBD2 (6 bases each). Germline V gene lookup returns CDR1 MDHEN and CDR2 SYDVKM. This CDR3 region has 15 residues. Deletions cut 10 bases from V and 10 bases from J, with 26 bases between. The CDR3 region has the DNA TGTGCCAATCCCTCTAGGGGGGACCGCGAGGGAGAGCAGTTCTTC. It translates to CANPSRGDREGEQFF.

This clonotype was observed a few times. In nucleotides, the CDR3 is TGTGCCTGGAGTGTAATATACAGTGACTATGGCTACACCTTC. Its translation: CAWSVIYSDYGYTF. V gene TRBV30 combines with J gene TRBJ1-2; no definite D call. Per germline, CDR1 GTSNPN and CDR2 SVGIG (reference sequence). The CDR3 sequence is 14 residues long. Deletions cut 0 bases from V and 3 bases from J, with 11 bases between. Variable domain in full (rest from reference TRBV30 and TRBJ1-2): SQTIHQWPATLVQPVGSPLSLECTVEGTSNPNLYWYRQAAGRGLQLLFYSVGIGQISSEVPQNLSASRPQDRQFILSSKKLLLSDSGFYLCAWSVIYSDYGYTFGSGTRLTVV.

This clonotype was detected ten times or more. This sequence joins TRBV27 and TRBJ2-5, with TRBD2 identical over 10 bases. CDR3 length equals 16 residues. Germline V lookup: CDR1 MNHEY, CDR2 SMNVEV (reference sequence). V was clipped by 3 bases and J by 4 bases; unmatched bases: 8. The CDR3: CASSFKPSGSPETQYF. The CDR3, as DNA: TGTGCCAGCAGTTTTAAGCCTAGCGGGAGTCCAGAGACCCAGTACTTC.

This clonotype was seen ten or more times. The chain links TRBV7-2 to TRBJ1-1; a possible D gene is TRBD1 (6 bases). The CDR3 spans 16 residues. Trimming removed 4 bases at V and 4 bases at J, with 19 bases between. Germline assignment: CDR1 SGHTA and CDR2 FQGNSA. The CDR3 DNA sequence: TGTGCCAGCAGCTCCCAGGGGCGGACCTTAGGCACTGAAGCTTTCTTT. Translation: CASSSQGRTLGTEAFF.

The chain has TRBV30 and TRBJ1-2; D gene uncertain. Germline V gene sequence: CDR1 GTSNPN, CDR2 SVGIG (reference sequence). The germline V and J ends were trimmed by 4 bases and 4 bases, with 7 bases remaining between them. This CDR3 is built from 11 residues. CDR3 in DNA: TGTGCCTGGACTCGTGGCTATGGCTACACCTTC. Amino acids: CAWTRGYGYTF.

The gene calls are TRBV28 and TRBJ2-2, with 8 bases aligning to TRBD2. CDR1 is MDHEN and CDR2 is SYDVKM in the germline V gene. V lost 2 bases and J lost 4; bases outside the gene matches: 6. The CDR3 runs to 16 residues. CDR3 nucleotides: TGTGCCAGCAGTTTAGTCGGGGGGGCCGGCACCGGGGAGCTGTTTTTT. This gives the protein CASSLVGGAGTGELFF.

Only a few counts were recorded for this clonotype. CDR3 sequence: CAGPKGVPGTQYF. CDR3 in DNA: TGTGCCGGCCCCAAGGGAGTCCCTGGTACGCAGTATTTT. J is TRBJ2-3 and V is TRBV6-1; D might be TRBD2 (5 bases). Trimming took off 11 bases at V and 8 bases at J, with 20 bases between the two ends. The length of the CDR3 is 13 residues. Per germline, CDR1 MNHNS and CDR2 SASEGT.

The rearrangement joins TRBV20-1 to TRBJ1-2, with D hard to call. The CDR3 runs 11 residues. Trimming took off 7 bases at V and 1 base at J, with 7 bases between the two ends. From germline, CDR1 is DFQATT and CDR2 SNEGSKA (reference sequence). The DNA of the CDR3 is TGCAGTGTCCTTCTTAACTATGGCTACACCTTC. Protein sequence: CSVLLNYGYTF.

In this sample, this clonotype turned up many times. The chain carries TRBV27 and TRBJ2-7, with D perhaps TRBD2 (5 bases). V shed 5 bases and J shed 0 bases, with 14 bases lying between them. The germline gives CDR1 MNHEY, CDR2 SMNVEV (reference sequence). This CDR3 region has 15 residues. CDR3 nucleotide sequence: TGTGCCAGCAGTCCATCCCCGGGGTACTCCTACGAGCAGTACTTC. It encodes CASSPSPGYSYEQYF.

The rearrangement uses TRBV7-2 and TRBJ2-7; 7 nucleotides line up with TRBD1. The CDR3 has 15 residues. V lost 2 bases and J lost 1; bases outside the gene matches: 5. From germline, CDR1 is SGHTA and CDR2 FQGNSA. CDR3 sequence reads: CASSLLRQGSYEQYF. The CDR3 nucleotides are TGTGCCAGCAGCTTACTACGACAGGGTTCCTACGAGCAGTACTTC.

The gene calls are TRBV19 and TRBJ2-5; possibly TRBD1 or TRBD2 for D (6 bases each). Trimming removed 3 bases from V and 2 bases from J, with 16 bases in between. CDR1 is LNHDA, CDR2 SQIVND, per germline (reference sequence). The CDR3 spans 16 residues. CDR3 region: CASSIRRGSSQETQYF. CDR3 coding DNA: TGTGCCAGTAGTATCAGGAGGGGGAGCTCTCAAGAGACCCAGTACTTC.

This chain links TRBV12-3 or TRBV12-4 with TRBJ1-2; maybe TRBD1 (5 bases). Trimming removed 6 bases at V and 2 bases at J, with 19 bases between. This CDR3 region has 16 residues. Here the CDR3 DNA reads TGTGCCAGCAGCTTGTTCTCGGGGCCAGTGAACTATGGCTACACCTTC. Translation: CASSLFSGPVNYGYTF.

There are many counts of this clonotype. J is TRBJ1-2 and V is TRBV28, with D maybe TRBD1 (6 bases). The V and J ends lost 5 bases and 4 bases respectively, with 14 bases between them. The CDR3 runs 14 residues. The V gene's germline CDR1 is MDHEN and CDR2 SYDVKM. As DNA, the CDR3 is TGTGCCAGCAGTCCTCTGCAGGGGATCTATGGCTACACCTTC. Its protein product is CASSPLQGIYGYTF.